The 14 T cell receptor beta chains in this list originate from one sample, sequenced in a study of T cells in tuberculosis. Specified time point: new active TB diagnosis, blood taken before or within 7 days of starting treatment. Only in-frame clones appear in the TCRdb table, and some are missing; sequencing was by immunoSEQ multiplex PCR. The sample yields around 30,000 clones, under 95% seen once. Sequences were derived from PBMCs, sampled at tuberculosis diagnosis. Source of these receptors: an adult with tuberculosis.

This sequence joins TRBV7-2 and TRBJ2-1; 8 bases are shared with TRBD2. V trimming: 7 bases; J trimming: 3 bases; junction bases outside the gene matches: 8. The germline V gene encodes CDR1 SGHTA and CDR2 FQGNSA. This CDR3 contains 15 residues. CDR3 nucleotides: TGTGCCAGCAAGGAGGCGGGAGGCTTCTACAATGAGCAGTTCTTC. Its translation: CASKEAGGFYNEQFF.

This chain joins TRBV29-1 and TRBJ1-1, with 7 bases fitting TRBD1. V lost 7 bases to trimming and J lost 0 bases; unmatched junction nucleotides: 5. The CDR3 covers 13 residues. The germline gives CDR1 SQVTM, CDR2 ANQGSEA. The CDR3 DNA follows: TGCAGCGCCGGGACAGTAGTGAACACTGAAGCTTTCTTT. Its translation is CSAGTVVNTEAFF.

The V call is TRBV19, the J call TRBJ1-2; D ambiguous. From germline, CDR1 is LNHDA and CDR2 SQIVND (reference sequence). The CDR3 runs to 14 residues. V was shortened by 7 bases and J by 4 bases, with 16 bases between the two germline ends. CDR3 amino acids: CASTQRAEIYGYTF. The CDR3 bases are TGTGCCAGTACCCAACGAGCGGAGATCTATGGCTACACCTTC.

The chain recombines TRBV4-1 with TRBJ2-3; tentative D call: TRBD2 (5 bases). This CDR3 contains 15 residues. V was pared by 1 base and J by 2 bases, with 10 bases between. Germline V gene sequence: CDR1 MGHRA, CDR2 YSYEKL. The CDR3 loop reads CASSQVAGLTDTQYF. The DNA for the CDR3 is TGCGCCAGCAGCCAAGTGGCAGGACTCACAGATACGCAGTATTTT.

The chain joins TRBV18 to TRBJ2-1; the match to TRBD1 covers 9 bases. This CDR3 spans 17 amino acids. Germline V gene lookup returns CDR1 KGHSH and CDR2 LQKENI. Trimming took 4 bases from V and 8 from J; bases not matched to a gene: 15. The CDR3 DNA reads TGTGCCAGCTCACTTTTAGCTGGCGGGACAGGGTTTGATGAGCAGTTCTTC. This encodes CASSLLAGGTGFDEQFF.

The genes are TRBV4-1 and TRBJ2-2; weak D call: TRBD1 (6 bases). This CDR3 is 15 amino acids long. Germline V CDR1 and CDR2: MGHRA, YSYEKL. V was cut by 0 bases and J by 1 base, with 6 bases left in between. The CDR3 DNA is TGCGCCAGCAGCCAAGAGGGACAGAACACCGGGGAGCTGTTTTTT. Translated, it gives CASSQEGQNTGELFF.

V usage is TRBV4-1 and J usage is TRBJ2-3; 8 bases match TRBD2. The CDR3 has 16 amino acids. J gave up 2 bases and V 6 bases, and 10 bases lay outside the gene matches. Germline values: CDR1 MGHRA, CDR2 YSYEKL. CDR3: CASRPIGGRLTDTQYF. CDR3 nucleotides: TGCGCCAGCAGACCCATAGGCGGGAGGCTCACAGATACGCAGTATTTT.

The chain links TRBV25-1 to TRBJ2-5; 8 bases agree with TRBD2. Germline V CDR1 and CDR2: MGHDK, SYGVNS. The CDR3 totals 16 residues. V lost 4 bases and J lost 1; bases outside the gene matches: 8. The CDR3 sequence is CASSGLAIGAQETQYF. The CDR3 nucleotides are TGTGCCAGCAGTGGACTAGCGATCGGAGCCCAAGAGACCCAGTACTTC.

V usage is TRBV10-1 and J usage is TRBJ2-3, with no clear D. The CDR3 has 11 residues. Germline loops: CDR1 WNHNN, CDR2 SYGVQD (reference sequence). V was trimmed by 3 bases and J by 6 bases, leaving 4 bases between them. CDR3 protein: CASSDQDTQYF. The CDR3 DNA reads TGCGCCAGCAGTGACCAGGATACGCAGTATTTT.

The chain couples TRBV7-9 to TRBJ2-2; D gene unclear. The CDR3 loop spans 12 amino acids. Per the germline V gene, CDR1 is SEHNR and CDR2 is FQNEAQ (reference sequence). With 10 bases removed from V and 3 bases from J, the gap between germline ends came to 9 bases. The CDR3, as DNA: TGTGCCATCCAGGATTACACCGGGGAGCTGTTTTTT. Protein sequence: CAIQDYTGELFF.

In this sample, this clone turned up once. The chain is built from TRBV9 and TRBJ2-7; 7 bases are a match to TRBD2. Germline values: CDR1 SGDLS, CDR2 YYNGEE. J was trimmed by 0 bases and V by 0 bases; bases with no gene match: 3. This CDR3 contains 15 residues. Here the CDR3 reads CASSVGEGNSYEQYF. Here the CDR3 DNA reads TGTGCCAGCAGCGTAGGGGAGGGCAACTCCTACGAGCAGTACTTC.

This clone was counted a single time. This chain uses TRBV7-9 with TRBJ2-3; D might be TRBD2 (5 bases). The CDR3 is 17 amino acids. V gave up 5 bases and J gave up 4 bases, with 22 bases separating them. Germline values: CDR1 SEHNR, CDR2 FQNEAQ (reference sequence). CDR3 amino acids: CASSHLSASPLADTQYF. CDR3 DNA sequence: TGTGCCAGCAGCCACCTCTCGGCTAGCCCTTTAGCAGATACGCAGTATTTT.

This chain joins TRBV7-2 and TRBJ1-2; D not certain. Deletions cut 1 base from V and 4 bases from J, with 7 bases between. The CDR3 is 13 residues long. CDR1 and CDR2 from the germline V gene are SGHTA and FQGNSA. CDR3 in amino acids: CASSLEETYGYTF. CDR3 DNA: TGTGCCAGCAGCTTAGAGGAGACCTATGGCTACACCTTC.

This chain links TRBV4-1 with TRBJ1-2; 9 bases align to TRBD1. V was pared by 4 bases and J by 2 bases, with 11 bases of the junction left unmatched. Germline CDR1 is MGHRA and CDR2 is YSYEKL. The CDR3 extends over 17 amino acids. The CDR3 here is CASSLTGQGYENYGYTF. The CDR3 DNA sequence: TGCGCCAGCAGCCTCACTGGACAGGGGTATGAAAACTATGGCTACACCTTC.